Following are 24 T cell receptor beta chains from one sample sequenced in a study of regulatory T cells in long-lasting Graves disease. The time point was: persistent/refractory GD, antithyroid drugs over 5 years with positive TRAb. The TCR library used RNA extracted from PBMCs. Arm-PCR with iRepertoire HTBI primers amplified the CDR3 regions for these TCR beta libraries. TCRdb ran MiXCR on the multiplex PCR reads and lists one entry per CDR3 protein. The sample shows 300,000 to 500,000 distinct CDR3 sequences, roughly 20% of them seen only once. The specimen was peripheral blood mononuclear cells (PBMCs), collected when the disease was refractory, from a patient treated with antithyroid drugs. Every receptor here comes from a female donor with Graves disease.

The chain uses TRBV12-5 and TRBJ2-7; TRBD2 might be the D (6 bases). This CDR3 is built from 17 residues. V was trimmed by 0 bases and J by 3 bases, leaving 18 bases between them. Germline assignment: CDR1 LGHNT and CDR2 FRNRAP. CDR3 in amino acids: CASGLVPGSGGYYEQYF. DNA of the CDR3: TGTGCTAGTGGTTTGGTACCGGGTTCAGGAGGGTACTACGAGCAGTACTTC.

This clonotype was recorded at least ten times. V is TRBV7-2 and J is TRBJ2-1; D is possibly TRBD1 (6 bases). This CDR3 comprises 12 residues. The germline V gene encodes CDR1 SGHTA and CDR2 FQGNSA. The ends were cut back, 4 bases at V and 12 bases at J, with 13 bases in the middle. Here the CDR3 DNA reads TGTGCCAGCAGCTCCCCCGGACAGCGGCAGTTCTTC. Amino acids: CASSSPGQRQFF.

The rearrangement uses TRBV6-5 and TRBJ1-3, with D uncertain. The CDR3 is made up of 16 amino acids. Trimming took 2 bases from V and 3 from J, leaving 14 bases between them. Germline-derived CDR1 and CDR2 are MNHEY and SVGAGI. CDR3 sequence reads: CASSYGRKADGNTIYF. The CDR3 nucleotides read TGTGCCAGCAGTTACGGTCGGAAGGCGGATGGAAACACCATATATTTT.

The chain links TRBV4-3 to TRBJ1-2, with a tentative D call TRBD1 (5 bases). Trimming left V 0 bases short and J 3 bases short, with 11 bases between. CDR1 is LGHNA and CDR2 is YSLEER in the germline V gene. The CDR3 consists of 15 residues. The CDR3 protein is CASSQDPGIDYGYTF. In DNA, the CDR3 is TGCGCCAGCAGCCAAGATCCAGGGATCGACTATGGCTACACCTTC.

Ten or more counts support this clonotype. The chain carries TRBV24-1 and TRBJ2-6; no reliable D call. CDR3 length: 16 residues. Between the trimmed V and J ends, which lost 1 base and 0 bases, there was a span of 6 bases. Germline V gene data show CDR1 as KGHDR and CDR2 as SFDVKD. The CDR3 bases are TGTGCCACCAGTGATTTCAGCAGCTCTGGGGCCAACGTCCTGACTTTC. Its protein product is CATSDFSSSGANVLTF.

This chain uses TRBV27 with TRBJ1-3, with D unclear. The CDR3 runs 15 residues. Trimming took 5 bases from V and 2 from J, leaving 13 bases between them. CDR1 is MNHEY, CDR2 SMNVEV, per germline (reference sequence). The CDR3 DNA follows: TGTGCCAGCAGTCCGACCCCGTCCGCTGGAAACACCATATATTTT. This encodes CASSPTPSAGNTIYF.

This clonotype appeared a few times. The gene calls are TRBV18 and TRBJ1-5, with 7 bases aligning to TRBD1. Germline lookup yields CDR1 KGHSH and CDR2 LQKENI. The CDR3 loop spans 17 amino acids. V lost 6 bases, J lost 1 base, and 12 bases stayed unmatched. CDR3 amino acids: CASSVSMKGASNQPQHF. CDR3 nucleotide sequence: TGTGCCAGCTCTGTAAGCATGAAGGGGGCCAGCAATCAGCCCCAGCATTTT.

This clonotype was picked up many times. The V gene is TRBV27, the J gene TRBJ1-2; D is perhaps TRBD1 (6 bases). CDR1 and CDR2 from the germline V gene are MNHEY and SMNVEV (reference sequence). V was trimmed by 4 bases and J by 7 bases, leaving 16 bases between them. This CDR3 is built from 14 residues. In DNA form, the CDR3 reads TGTGCCAGCAGTTCCTCCTCCAGGGGAGCTGGCTACACCTTC. It encodes CASSSSSRGAGYTF.

This clonotype was seen only a few times. The chain employs TRBV6-1 and TRBJ1-1; tentatively, D is TRBD1 (6 bases). CDR3 length: 15 residues. The V end was cut by 8 bases, the J end by 6 bases, with 22 bases between. Germline V gives CDR1 MNHNS, CDR2 SASEGT. The CDR3 DNA reads TGTGCCAGCCGGGACATTGGGTCGACCAGCCCTGAAGCTTTCTTT. Its protein product is CASRDIGSTSPEAFF.

This clonotype was seen repeatedly, ten times or more. V gene TRBV7-2 combines with J gene TRBJ2-5; D uncertain. The CDR3 runs 13 residues. V lost 1 base and J 7 bases, leaving 10 bases between the germline ends. CDR1 and CDR2 from the germline V gene are SGHTA and FQGNSA. Here the CDR3 DNA reads TGTGCCAGCAGCTTAGAGACAATGGGGACCCAGTACTTC. Protein sequence: CASSLETMGTQYF.

This clonotype was found once. A much larger clone is a single base away; this may be a read error. The rearrangement uses TRBV7-2 and TRBJ1-1; 7 bases agree with TRBD1. The CDR3 loop spans 14 amino acids. Germline CDR1 reads SGHTA; CDR2 reads FQGNSA. CDR3 DNA: TGTGCCGGCAGCTTAGACAGGGCGAACACTGAAGCTTTCTTT. This codes for CAGSLDRANTEAFF.

This clonotype appeared many times. This sequence joins TRBV29-1 and TRBJ2-7; 10 bases fit TRBD1. The CDR3 totals 16 residues. Trimming cost V 5 bases and J 4 bases; bases outside gene matches: 14. Germline lookup yields CDR1 SQVTM and CDR2 ANQGSEA. Here the CDR3 DNA reads TGCAGCGTTCGACAGGGGGCTTTTGCGGGAGAGTACGAGCAGTACTTC. The encoded protein is CSVRQGAFAGEYEQYF.

This clonotype was seen just once. A read error is possible here, since a much larger clone lies one base away. V usage is TRBV12-3 or TRBV12-4 and J usage is TRBJ1-1; TRBD1 might be the D (5 bases). This CDR3 region has 15 residues. CDR3 nucleotides: TGTACCAGCAGTACCGGGCAGTCGAGGGGTACTGAAGCTTTCTTT. Protein sequence: CTSSTGQSRGTEAFF.

This clonotype was observed a handful of times. The J gene is TRBJ2-5, the V gene TRBV15, with TRBD1 as a possible D gene (6 bases). The V end was cut by 3 bases, the J end by 0 bases, with 17 bases between. Germline lookup yields CDR1 LNHNV and CDR2 YYDKDF (reference sequence). This CDR3 spans 17 amino acids. The CDR3 DNA sequence: TGTGCCACCAGCAGGGGCGACGGTCAGGGGTACCAAGAGACCCAGTACTTC. This translates into CATSRGDGQGYQETQYF. Full variable domain (rest looked up from reference TRBV15 and TRBJ2-5): DAMVIQNPRYQVTQFGKPVTLSCSQTLNHNVMYWYQQKSSQAPKLLFHYYDKDFNNEADTPDNFQSRRPNTSFCFLDIRSPGLGDTAMYLCATSRGDGQGYQETQYFGPGTRLLVL.

This clonotype was counted a few times. The chain has TRBV7-9 and TRBJ2-5; the match to TRBD2 covers 8 bases. The CDR3 consists of 15 residues. Germline V CDR1 and CDR2: SEHNR, FQNEAQ (reference sequence). With 0 bases clipped from V and 4 bases from J, the junction kept 4 bases outside the gene matches. CDR3 sequence reads: CASSLAGTRGETQYF. CDR3 nucleotide sequence: TGTGCCAGCAGCTTAGCGGGGACTAGGGGAGAGACCCAGTACTTC. Filled out from reference TRBV7-9 and TRBJ2-5, the complete variable domain reads DTGVSQNPRHKITKRGQNVTFRCDPISEHNRLYWYRQTLGQGPEFLTYFQNEAQLEKSRLLSDRFSAERPKGSFSTLEIQRTEQGDSAMYLCASSLAGTRGETQYFGPGTRLLVL.

The chain couples TRBV3-1 to TRBJ2-4; weak D call: TRBD2 (6 bases). This CDR3 is built from 15 residues. The germline CDR1 and CDR2 sequences are LGHDT and YNNKEL (reference sequence). Trimming left V 4 bases short and J 1 base short, with 11 bases between. The CDR3 sequence is CASSRAGSAKNIQYF. The CDR3 bases are TGTGCCAGCAGCCGAGCGGGTTCGGCCAAAAACATTCAGTACTTC.

This clonotype was recorded a few times. The rearrangement joins TRBV6-6 to TRBJ2-5; 11 nucleotides agree with TRBD2. Per the germline V gene, CDR1 is MNHNY and CDR2 is SVGAGI (reference sequence). V dropped 0 bases and J dropped 1; count of bases not matched to a gene: 1. The CDR3 has 16 amino acids. CDR3 amino acids: CASSYSGTSGQETQYF. As DNA, the CDR3 is TGTGCCAGCAGTTACTCGGGGACTAGCGGCCAAGAGACCCAGTACTTC.

This clonotype was detected many times. This chain uses TRBV7-3 with TRBJ2-7; 7 bases map to TRBD2. V was pared by 5 bases and J by 8 bases, with 9 bases of the junction left unmatched. The CDR3 loop spans 13 amino acids. CDR1 SGHTA and CDR2 FQGTGA come from the germline V gene. The CDR3, as DNA: TGTGCCAGCAGCCCCGTGGCGGGAGTAAAGCAGTACTTC. Translating gives CASSPVAGVKQYF.

CDR3 residues: CSARPSGSSSYEQYF. The CDR3 bases are TGCAGTGCTCGCCCTAGCGGCTCGAGCTCCTACGAGCAGTACTTC. The J gene is TRBJ2-7, the V gene TRBV20-1; 7 nucleotides agree with TRBD2. V gave up 5 bases and J gave up 0 bases; unmatched junction bases: 10. This CDR3 comprises 15 residues. From germline, CDR1 is DFQATT and CDR2 SNEGSKA (reference sequence).

Regarding this clonotype: The junction departs from the called germline gene at one end, perhaps through a read error. V usage is TRBV7-9 and J usage is TRBJ1-2; D perhaps matches TRBD1 (5 bases). CDR3 length equals 17 residues. Germline V gives CDR1 SEHNR, CDR2 FQNEAQ (reference sequence). The CDR3: CTSSSGSLTGTIHGYTF. The CDR3 DNA follows: TGTACCAGCAGCTCCGGGTCTCTCACCGGGACCATACATGGCTACACCTTC.

This clonotype was seen at least ten times. The CDR3, as DNA: TGTGCCAGCTCACAACGGACACAAGAGACCCAGTACTTC. Protein sequence: CASSQRTQETQYF. The chain joins TRBV18 to TRBJ2-5; TRBD1 is a possible D gene (5 bases). The CDR3 sequence is 13 residues long. CDR1 KGHSH and CDR2 LQKENI come from the germline V gene. V was shortened by 4 bases and J by 2 bases, with 8 bases between the two germline ends.

This clonotype has at least ten counts. V is TRBV6-1 and J is TRBJ1-2; the D is unclear. Trimming stripped 6 bases from V and 6 bases from J, with 20 bases between. The CDR3 has 15 residues. Germline V gene lookup returns CDR1 MNHNS and CDR2 SASEGT. The chain's CDR3 is CASRLTAGPWDGYTF. As DNA, the CDR3 is TGTGCCAGCAGACTAACCGCTGGGCCCTGGGATGGCTACACCTTC.

Comment on this clonotype: With a much larger clone just one base away, this may be a read error. The rearrangement links TRBV6-1 to TRBJ2-7, with TRBD1 matching over 9 bases. CDR3 length equals 17 residues. V dropped 5 bases and J dropped 2; count of bases not matched to a gene: 13. Germline V gene data show CDR1 as MNHNS and CDR2 as SASEGT. In DNA form, the CDR3 reads TGTGCCAGCAGTCACCCCGGACAGGGGTTAACCACCTACGAGCAGTACTTC. Amino acids: CASSHPGQGLTTYEQYF.

This clonotype was observed at least ten times. This chain links TRBV30 with TRBJ2-7, with 9 bases aligning to TRBD2. Germline V gene lookup returns CDR1 GTSNPN and CDR2 SVGIG (reference sequence). The CDR3 totals 14 residues. J lost 4 bases, V lost 3 bases, and 7 bases had no gene match. CDR3 in DNA: TGTGCCTGGAGAACACCGGGACTAGCTTACGAGCAGTACTTC. This codes for CAWRTPGLAYEQYF. Full variable domain (remainder filled in from reference TRBV30 and TRBJ2-7): SQTIHQWPATLVQPVGSPLSLECTVEGTSNPNLYWYRQAAGRGLQLLFYSVGIGQISSEVPQNLSASRPQDRQFILSSKKLLLSDSGFYLCAWRTPGLAYEQYFGPGTRLTVT.